The clone carrying this T cell receptor (beta chain) was observed a few times. The target antigen is unknown. The CDR3 runs 18 residues. Germline CDR1 DFQATT, CDR2 SNEGSKA (reference sequence). V shed 3 bases, J shed 7 bases, and the junction held 16 bases outside the gene matches. This record comes from a study of blood T cells in healthy people across ages. The study, taken as a whole, reports: Because sorting was not performed, PBMCs prevented conclusive naive versus antigen-experienced comparison. It was not known whether donors were CMV positive (a possible confounder of expanded clonotype changes).

Then a second PCR, running roughly 7 to 12 cycles, was carried out with a sample-barcoded 5' primer and a J-beta primer mix. TCRdb fed the 5' RACE reads into MiXCR, producing one record per CDR3 protein. The sample records 1.2 million to 1.5 million distinct CDR3 sequences, 42% being singletons. The sequencing input was blood. The TCR comes from a woman aged 18-35 years in good health. The V gene is TRBV20-1, the J gene TRBJ1-6, with 9 bases lining up with TRBD1. CDR3 DNA sequence: TGCAGTGCTAGTGTCCGGGACAGGGTGGATGTGCGGAATTCACCCCTCCACTTT. This gives the protein CSASVRDRVDVRNSPLHF.